This T cell receptor (beta chain) was observed in a study of spatial heterogeneity in lung cancer. Overall study findings and caveats: Blood carried ubiquitous expanded tumor TCRs more at resection than follow-up.

This clonotype was detected many times. What it binds is unknown. With the library built for alpha chains, this beta chain is off target and its frequency is not meaningful. Stated time point: sample taken at primary tumor resection. Whole RNA obtained from tumor, nontumor lung or frozen PBMC underwent sequencing without sorting. TCRdb independently ran MiXCR on the 5' RACE reads; one entry per CDR3 protein. This table holds around 10,000 distinct CDR3 sequences, 3.5% to 4.5% found once. The receptor comes from a female donor with early-stage non-small cell lung cancer. This specimen consisted of PBMCs, obtained at surgery.

The DNA of the CDR3 is TGCAGCGTTGGGGGTGGTAGCGGGAGCACCGGGGAGCTGTTTTTT. Amino acids: CSVGGGSGSTGELFF. V and J are TRBV29-1 and TRBJ2-2, with TRBD2 matching over 9 bases. CDR1 is SQVTM, CDR2 ANQGSEA, per germline. The V and J ends lost 4 bases and 4 bases, in that order; junction bases with no gene match: 7. The CDR3 spans 15 residues.